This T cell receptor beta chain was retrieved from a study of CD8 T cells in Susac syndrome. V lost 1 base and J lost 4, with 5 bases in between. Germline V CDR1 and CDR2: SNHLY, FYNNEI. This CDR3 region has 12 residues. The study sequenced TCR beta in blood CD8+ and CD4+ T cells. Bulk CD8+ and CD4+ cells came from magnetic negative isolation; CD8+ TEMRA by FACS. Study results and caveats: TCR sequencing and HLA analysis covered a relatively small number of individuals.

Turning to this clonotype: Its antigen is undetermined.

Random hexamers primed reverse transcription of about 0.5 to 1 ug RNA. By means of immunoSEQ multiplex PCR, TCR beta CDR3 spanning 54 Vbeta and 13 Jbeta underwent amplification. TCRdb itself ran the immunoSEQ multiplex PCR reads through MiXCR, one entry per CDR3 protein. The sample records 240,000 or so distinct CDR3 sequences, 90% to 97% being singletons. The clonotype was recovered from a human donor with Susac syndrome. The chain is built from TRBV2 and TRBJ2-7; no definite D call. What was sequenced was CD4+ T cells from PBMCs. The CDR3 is CASSEGRYEQYF. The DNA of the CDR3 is TGTGCCAGCAGTGAAGGGAGATACGAGCAGTACTTC.